One and the same sample provided the 22 T cell receptor beta chains below, sequenced in a study of Ad26.COV2.S vaccination and SARS-CoV-2 variants. Here immunoSEQ multiplex PCR was the method, and the copy in TCRdb shows in-frame clones only, minus some. The sample records 430,000 or so clones, about 91% being singletons. Treatment specified: some 20 received Ad26.COV2.S at low or high dose, single or two shots; about 5 received placebo; per-sample allocation not given. The samples date from day 63 after the first vaccine or placebo injection. The source material was peripheral blood, sampled in a trial of Ad26.COV2.S vaccine versus placebo. The receptor set was obtained from a person between 18 and 59 years old who received the Ad26.COV2.S COVID-19 vaccine or a placebo.

V usage is TRBV4-3 and J usage is TRBJ2-1; 10 nucleotides agree with TRBD2. CDR1 and CDR2 from the germline V gene are LGHNA and YSLEER. Trimming took 3 bases from V and 6 from J; bases not matched to a gene: 2. CDR3 length: 14 amino acids. The CDR3: CASSQLAGVNEQFF. CDR3 DNA: TGCGCCAGCAGCCAGCTAGCGGGAGTCAATGAGCAGTTCTTC.

The genes are TRBV9 and TRBJ2-2; perhaps TRBD2 as D (5 bases). The V gene lost 3 bases and the J gene lost 2 bases, with 11 bases spanning the gap. This CDR3 is 15 amino acids long. In germline, CDR1 is SGDLS, CDR2 YYNGEE. The CDR3 sequence: CASSASGVNTGELFF. The DNA for the CDR3 is TGTGCCAGCAGCGCGTCCGGGGTAAACACCGGGGAGCTGTTTTTT.

V and J are TRBV5-1 and TRBJ1-1, with D unresolved. Per the germline V gene, CDR1 is SGHRS and CDR2 is YFSETQ. The CDR3 has 13 amino acids. Trimming removed 6 bases from V and 4 bases from J, with 13 bases in between. The CDR3 DNA reads TGCGCCAGCACCTCAGACTACGGCACTGAAGCTTTCTTT. This codes for CASTSDYGTEAFF. Full variable domain (rest looked up from reference TRBV5-1 and TRBJ1-1): KAGVTQTPRYLIKTRGQQVTLSCSPISGHRSVSWYQQTPGQGLQFLFEYFSETQRNKGNFPGRFSGRQFSNSRSEMNVSTLELGDSALYLCASTSDYGTEAFFGQGTRLTVV.

The genes are TRBV6-2 or TRBV6-3 and TRBJ1-1; the match to TRBD1 covers 7 bases. Germline CDR1 and CDR2: MNHEY and SVGEGT. CDR3 length: 14 amino acids. Trimming cost V 6 bases and J 3 bases; bases outside gene matches: 7. CDR3 DNA sequence: TGTGCCAGCAGCACATCGGGACAGTACACTGAAGCTTTCTTT. Encoded protein: CASSTSGQYTEAFF.

The CDR3 is CAWTPGVASFGNTIYF. Written as DNA, the CDR3 is TGTGCCTGGACTCCCGGGGTGGCATCATTTGGAAACACCATATATTTT. This chain connects TRBV30 to TRBJ1-3; D not resolved. The CDR3 extends over 16 amino acids. Trimming stripped 4 bases from V and 3 bases from J, with 19 bases between. From germline, CDR1 is GTSNPN and CDR2 SVGIG (reference sequence).

This chain joins TRBV5-1 and TRBJ1-5; D is unresolved. The CDR3 is 14 residues long. V shed 0 bases and J shed 2 bases, with 6 bases lying between them. Germline CDR1 reads SGHRS; CDR2 reads YFSETQ. CDR3 sequence: CASSLDGGNQPQHF. The CDR3 bases are TGCGCCAGCAGCTTGGATGGGGGCAATCAGCCCCAGCATTTT.

This clone was detected once. The gene calls are TRBV11-1 and TRBJ2-2; D ambiguous. Germline CDR1 is SGHAT and CDR2 is FQDESV (reference sequence). The V end lost 4 bases, the J end lost 6 bases, and 15 bases lay between the germline ends. The CDR3 spans 15 residues. The CDR3 DNA reads as TGTGCCAGCAGCTCAACACCGAGTCGCTCCGGGGAGCTGTTTTTT. Translated: CASSSTPSRSGELFF. The complete variable domain, with remaining parts taken from reference TRBV11-1 and TRBJ2-2, reads EAEVAQSPRYKITEKSQAVAFWCDPISGHATLYWYRQILGQGPELLVQFQDESVVDDSQLPKDRFSAERLKGVDSTLKIQPAELGDSAMYLCASSSTPSRSGELFFGEGSRLTVL.

The V gene is TRBV27, the J gene TRBJ2-3, with D maybe TRBD1 (5 bases). CDR3 size: 14 residues. Germline V gene lookup returns CDR1 MNHEY and CDR2 SMNVEV (reference sequence). V was pared by 4 bases and J by 10 bases, with 18 bases between. DNA for the CDR3: TGTGCCAGCAGTTCTCAAAAAACAGGTCTCTCGCAGTATTTT. This codes for CASSSQKTGLSQYF.

V usage is TRBV6-6 and J usage is TRBJ2-7; D may be TRBD1 (7 bases). Trimming removed 6 bases at V and 1 base at J, with 19 bases between. The CDR3 is 16 residues long. The germline CDR1 and CDR2 sequences are MNHNY and SVGAGI (reference sequence). CDR3 DNA sequence: TGTGCCAGCAGCGAATTTACAGGGGACTTTTCCTACGAGCAGTACTTC. Translated, it gives CASSEFTGDFSYEQYF.

With regard to this clone: At the DNA level, this CDR3 is encoded by other sequences in the same sample as well. The V gene is TRBV7-9, the J gene TRBJ1-1; no definite D call. CDR1 and CDR2 from the germline V gene are SEHNR and FQNEAQ (reference sequence). Between the trimmed V and J ends, which lost 1 base and 1 base, there was a span of 4 bases. The CDR3 runs to 13 residues. CDR3 sequence: CASSLDPNTEAFF. The DNA of the CDR3 is TGTGCCAGCAGCTTAGACCCGAACACTGAAGCTTTCTTT. The variable domain in full, completed from reference TRBV7-9 and TRBJ1-1, reads DTGVSQNPRHKITKRGQNVTFRCDPISEHNRLYWYRQTLGQGPEFLTYFQNEAQLEKSRLLSDRFSAERPKGSFSTLEIQRTEQGDSAMYLCASSLDPNTEAFFGQGTRLTVV.

This clone was observed a single time. The chain has TRBV29-1 and TRBJ2-2, with TRBD2 as a possible D gene (6 bases). The CDR3 has 15 residues. In germline, CDR1 is SQVTM, CDR2 ANQGSEA. V gave up 4 bases and J gave up 0 bases, with 12 bases separating them. The CDR3 DNA sequence: TGCAGCGTTGCGGTGCTAGCGTCGAACACCGGGGAGCTGTTTTTT. This translates into CSVAVLASNTGELFF.

This sequence joins TRBV6-1 and TRBJ2-2; D remains ambiguous. The CDR3 spans 15 residues. V lost 2 bases, J lost 6 bases, and 13 bases lay in between. Germline CDR1 MNHNS, CDR2 SASEGT. CDR3 sequence (DNA): TGTGCCAGCAGTGAAACGGCGGCGGACGCCGGGGAGCTGTTTTTT. The encoded protein is CASSETAADAGELFF.

The genes are TRBV5-4 and TRBJ2-7; tentatively, D is TRBD1 or TRBD2 (5 bases each). CDR3 length equals 14 residues. Trimming stripped 5 bases from V and 7 bases from J, with 19 bases between. Germline V gives CDR1 SGHNT, CDR2 YYREEE (reference sequence). This CDR3 is CASSPGTNRWEQYF. CDR3 sequence (DNA): TGTGCCAGCAGTCCCGGGACGAACCGCTGGGAGCAGTACTTC.

This chain uses TRBV19 with TRBJ2-3; 10 bases agree with TRBD2. The V gene's germline CDR1 is LNHDA and CDR2 SQIVND (reference sequence). This CDR3 is 18 amino acids long. The V segment lost 4 bases and the J segment 5 bases; nucleotides outside the gene matches: 15. DNA of the CDR3: TGTGCCAGTAGTACCCCTCGGAGCGGGAGGGCGAGGGAAGATACGCAGTATTTT. Protein: CASSTPRSGRAREDTQYF. Full variable domain (outside the CDR3, taken from reference TRBV19 and TRBJ2-3): DGGITQSPKYLFRKEGQNVTLSCEQNLNHDAMYWYRQDPGQGLRLIYYSQIVNDFQKGDIAEGYSVSREKKESFPLTVTSAQKNPTAFYLCASSTPRSGRAREDTQYFGPGTRLTVL.

This CDR3 is CASRRTFGRNYGYTF. The CDR3 nucleotides are TGCGCCAGCAGGCGAACCTTTGGGAGAAACTATGGCTACACCTTC. The chain has TRBV4-1 and TRBJ1-2; D not resolved. Trimming removed 6 bases at V and 2 bases at J, with 16 bases between. CDR3 size: 15 residues. Germline CDR1 reads MGHRA; CDR2 reads YSYEKL.

This clone is a singleton in its sample. The rearrangement links TRBV7-8 to TRBJ1-2, with D hard to call. Germline V gene data show CDR1 as SGHVS and CDR2 as FQNEAQ. The V end was cut by 5 bases, the J end by 4 bases, with 26 bases between. This CDR3 contains 18 residues. Here the CDR3 reads CASSHTEEGMIPSYGYTF. CDR3 coding DNA: TGTGCCAGCAGCCACACGGAGGAGGGAATGATACCCAGCTATGGCTACACCTTC.

The rearrangement uses TRBV12-3 or TRBV12-4 and TRBJ2-3, with a weak D call TRBD2 (5 bases). CDR3 size: 12 residues. Trimming removed 2 bases at V and 9 bases at J, with 9 bases between. The CDR3 DNA sequence: TGTGCCAGCAGTTTATGGAGAGGGACGCAGTATTTT. Its translation: CASSLWRGTQYF.

The chain joins TRBV27 to TRBJ2-1, with D tentatively TRBD2 (6 bases). Germline CDR1 reads MNHEY; CDR2 reads SMNVEV (reference sequence). The CDR3 contains 18 residues. V was clipped by 0 bases and J by 3 bases, with 18 bases between them. Written as DNA, the CDR3 is TGTGCCAGCAGTTTATCGGCCCCACTAGCCGAGGACTACAATGAGCAGTTCTTC. This sequence encodes CASSLSAPLAEDYNEQFF.

This rearrangement joins TRBV18 to TRBJ2-6; TRBD1 might be the D (6 bases). CDR1 KGHSH and CDR2 LQKENI come from the germline V gene. This CDR3 is 15 amino acids long. Trimming took off 5 bases at V and 1 base at J, with 9 bases between the two ends. CDR3 protein: CASSFRGSGANVLTF. The CDR3 DNA reads TGTGCCAGCTCATTCAGGGGTTCTGGGGCCAACGTCCTGACTTTC.

The V call is TRBV19, the J call TRBJ2-4; 11 nucleotides align to TRBD2. Germline V gene lookup returns CDR1 LNHDA and CDR2 SQIVND (reference sequence). V gave up 7 bases and J gave up 13 bases; unmatched junction bases: 12. The CDR3 spans 14 residues. CDR3 DNA: TGTGCCAGTACGCCAGGGGCTAGCGGGAGGTACCAGTACTTC. Translated, it gives CASTPGASGRYQYF.

The V call is TRBV19, the J call TRBJ1-5; D unclear. The germline V and J ends were trimmed by 3 bases and 4 bases, with 10 bases remaining between them. The germline V gene encodes CDR1 LNHDA and CDR2 SQIVND (reference sequence). CDR3 length: 14 residues. This CDR3 reads CASSMRVGNQPQHF. The CDR3 DNA is TGTGCCAGTAGTATGAGGGTTGGGAATCAGCCCCAGCATTTT.

V usage is TRBV19 and J usage is TRBJ2-2; no reliable D call. V was trimmed by 3 bases and J by 2 bases, leaving 7 bases between them. CDR3 length: 14 residues. Germline CDR1 is LNHDA and CDR2 is SQIVND (reference sequence). CDR3 amino acids: CASSIVPNTGELFF. The DNA for the CDR3 is TGTGCCAGTAGTATTGTCCCTAACACCGGGGAGCTGTTTTTT.